These 6 T cell receptor beta chains originate from one sample sequenced in a study of low-dose radiotherapy and immunotherapy resistance in tumors (dated by TCRdb to between 2021 and 2024). Superscript III and a set of TRAV- and TRBV-specific primers were used to synthesize first-strand cDNA, so that both TCRalpha and TCRbeta chains were covered. TCRs were amplified with Phusion for approximately 18 PCR cycles, with a constant-region primer paired with the adapter attached to the V primers. The public reads were reanalyzed by TCRdb: fastp trimming at Q25, MiXCR alignment, in-frame beta chains only. Each record represents a unique CDR3 protein, reported with the most common genes and DNA among its rows. This sample lists approximately 11,000 distinct CDR3 sequences; about 47% were detected once. The ten largest clones take up 8% to 10% of the sample. These receptors were taken from a human donor with advanced metastatic prostate, ovarian, gallbladder or colorectal cancer (not recorded which). This table probably holds off-target reads from a library built for another chain.

V gene TRBV5-6 combines with J gene TRBJ2-1; the match to TRBD2 covers 11 bases. This CDR3 comprises 16 residues. The junction had 11 bases not matched to a gene; V was cut back by 4 bases and J by 8 bases. The germline V gene has CDR1 SGHDT and CDR2 YYEEEE. The CDR3 sequence is CASSAGLAGTKDEQFF. CDR3 in DNA: TGTGCCAGCAGCGCAGGACTAGCGGGTACGAAGGATGAGCAGTTCTTC.

This chain joins TRBV28 and TRBJ2-7; 9 nucleotides line up with TRBD2. CDR3 length: 14 amino acids. Unmatched junction bases numbered 9, after V lost 6 bases and J lost 6 bases. Germline V lookup: CDR1 MDHEN, CDR2 SYDVKM. The CDR3 nucleotides read TGTGCCAGCAGCGCGGGACTAGCCAGGGGCGAGCAGTACTTC. It encodes CASSAGLARGEQYF. Combining the CDR3 with reference TRBV28 and TRBJ2-7 gives the whole variable domain DVKVTQSSRYLVKRTGEKVFLECVQDMDHENMFWYRQDPGLGLRLIYFSYDVKMKEKGDIPEGYSVSREKKERFSLILESASTNQTSMYLCASSAGLARGEQYFGPGTRLTVT.

The rearrangement joins TRBV5-4 to TRBJ1-4; D ambiguous. The CDR3 is 16 amino acids. Germline CDR1 reads SGHNT; CDR2 reads YYREEE (reference sequence). V lost 4 bases and J 7 bases, leaving 20 bases between the germline ends. CDR3 sequence reads: CASSARAGPGGEKLFF. The CDR3 bases are TGTGCCAGCAGCGCCCGAGCCGGCCCGGGAGGTGAAAAACTGTTTTTT.

The chain links TRBV29-1 to TRBJ1-2; D is unresolved. Trimming stripped 4 bases from V and 7 bases from J, with 10 bases between. The germline gives CDR1 SQVTM, CDR2 ANQGSEA. CDR3 size: 11 residues. The CDR3 DNA reads TGCAGCGTTGGAGGTTCGGGTGGCTACACCTTC. This encodes CSVGGSGGYTF.

This chain uses TRBV4-2 with TRBJ2-2, with D uncertain. V lost 4 bases and J 0 bases, leaving 12 bases between the germline ends. The CDR3 consists of 16 residues. From germline, CDR1 is LGHNA and CDR2 YNFKEQ. CDR3 DNA: TGTGCCAGCAGCCTAAGGGAATCAGCGAACACCGGGGAGCTGTTTTTT. This codes for CASSLRESANTGELFF.

The chain joins TRBV11-2 to TRBJ2-3; perhaps TRBD2 as D (5 bases). Germline assignment: CDR1 SGHAT and CDR2 FQNNGV. V lost 7 bases and J 3 bases, leaving 14 bases between the germline ends. The CDR3 runs to 14 residues. The CDR3 DNA follows: TGTGCCAGCATGAACCCTGGAGGAACAGATACGCAGTATTTT. This codes for CASMNPGGTDTQYF.